Given below is one T cell receptor (beta chain) in context. Its antigen is undetermined. This entry is derived from a study of OX40 agonist ivuxolimab in advanced cancers. Study details: The dose of intravenous ivuxolimab that patients received every 2 weeks ranged from 0.01 to 10 mg/kg. Males comprised about 84% of the group, whose mean age was 60 years (range roughly 23 to 90).

Profiled with immunoSEQ multiplex PCR; TCRdb holds only in-frame clones, not every one. The table has tens of thousands of clones, just under 90% seen once. The CDR3 runs 16 residues. Germline lookup yields CDR1 SGHNT and CDR2 YYREEE (reference sequence). With V trimmed by 3 bases and J by 10 bases, 13 bases remained unmatched. Study-level points and caveats: Both CD4+ and CD8+ T cell populations in blood had undergone clonal expansion by week 6 at 0.1 to 3.0 mg/kg. Clonal expansion in partial responders at 0.1-3.0 mg/kg ranked among the lowest.

The sequence came from an adult with an advanced solid tumor such as melanoma, head and neck, liver or kidney cancer. The source was CD4+ or CD8+ T cells sorted from blood, collected in a trial of the OX40 agonist ivuxolimab. V gene TRBV5-4 combines with J gene TRBJ2-1, with TRBD2 identical over 10 bases. The CDR3 loop is CASSSPEAGGRWEQFF. The CDR3 coding sequence is TGTGCCAGCAGCTCGCCCGAAGCGGGAGGGAGGTGGGAGCAGTTCTTC.